The 13 T cell receptor beta chains given below trace back to one sample, sequenced in a study of blood T cell repertoires in COVID-19. Clones were sequenced by immunoSEQ multiplex PCR, and TCRdb holds only the in-frame ones, with some missing. The data hold about 68,000 clones, with 91% observed a single time. Sequences were obtained from peripheral blood. The receptors come from a man aged 40-49 years with COVID-19, enrolled during active disease.

The chain is built from TRBV5-1 and TRBJ2-7; TRBD2 matches at 8 bases. V shed 7 bases, J shed 0 bases, and the junction held 9 bases outside the gene matches. Germline V gene data show CDR1 as SGHRS and CDR2 as YFSETQ. The CDR3 runs 15 residues. The CDR3 is CASGPGGGSSYEQYF. In DNA, the CDR3 is TGCGCCAGCGGCCCCGGGGGGGGATCCTCCTACGAGCAGTACTTC.

The chain has TRBV2 and TRBJ2-2, with 11 nucleotides matching TRBD2. The germline V gene encodes CDR1 SNHLY and CDR2 FYNNEI. The V and J ends lost 7 bases and 4 bases, in that order; junction bases with no gene match: 5. CDR3 size: 15 residues. CDR3 protein: CASTPSGGITGELFF. DNA of the CDR3: TGTGCCAGCACCCCTAGCGGGGGGATCACCGGGGAGCTGTTTTTT.

The rearrangement uses TRBV4-1 and TRBJ2-7; D might be TRBD1 (6 bases). CDR1 and CDR2 (germline): MGHRA, YSYEKL. Trimming removed 3 bases from V and 1 base from J, with 16 bases in between. The CDR3 runs to 16 residues. The CDR3, as DNA: TGCGCCAGCAGCCACAGTCCCCGGGACACATCCTACGAGCAGTACTTC. It specifies CASSHSPRDTSYEQYF.

V usage is TRBV19 and J usage is TRBJ1-1; D gene uncertain. Germline CDR1 and CDR2: LNHDA and SQIVND (reference sequence). This CDR3 region has 12 residues. V shed 5 bases and J shed 5 bases, with 9 bases lying between them. The CDR3 is CASSYQETEAFF. Written as DNA, the CDR3 is TGTGCCAGTAGTTATCAGGAAACTGAAGCTTTCTTT.

This sequence joins TRBV2 and TRBJ2-7; the match to TRBD2 covers 7 bases. The V gene end was trimmed by 3 bases and the J gene end by 5 bases; junction bases not matched to a gene: 10. The CDR3 length is 15 residues. Germline V gene data show CDR1 as SNHLY and CDR2 as FYNNEI. Here the CDR3 reads CASSDLGAGLHEQYF. Written as DNA, the CDR3 is TGTGCCAGCAGTGACCTGGGAGCGGGACTACACGAGCAGTACTTC.

This clone was observed a handful of times. The CDR3 reads CASSKQGSNQPQHF. The DNA of the CDR3 is TGTGCCAGTAGTAAACAGGGAAGCAATCAGCCCCAGCATTTT. V usage is TRBV19 and J usage is TRBJ1-5, with D possibly TRBD1 on 6 matching bases. CDR1 and CDR2 from the germline V gene are LNHDA and SQIVND (reference sequence). Trimming stripped 4 bases from V and 1 base from J, with 8 bases between. The CDR3 is 14 amino acids.

The chain carries TRBV3-1 (or the pseudogene TRBV3-2) and TRBJ2-5; TRBD1 matches at 8 bases. The CDR3 length is 17 residues. V shed 2 bases, J shed 5 bases, and the junction held 13 bases outside the gene matches. Germline-derived CDR1 and CDR2 are LGHDT and YNNKEL (reference sequence). CDR3 region: CASSQKQTGACEETQYF. The CDR3 coding sequence is TGTGCCAGCAGCCAAAAACAGACAGGGGCCTGTGAGGAGACCCAGTACTTC.

V gene TRBV3-1 (or the pseudogene TRBV3-2) combines with J gene TRBJ2-5, with 7 bases that match TRBD2. J was trimmed by 3 bases and V by 6 bases; bases with no gene match: 10. The CDR3 extends over 15 amino acids. In germline, CDR1 is LGHDT, CDR2 YNNKEL (reference sequence). CDR3 sequence reads: CASSRDLGGEETQYF. DNA for the CDR3: TGTGCCAGCAGTCGGGACTTGGGGGGGGAAGAGACCCAGTACTTC.

Turning to this clone: This specimen includes other DNA sequences encoding the same CDR3. The chain has TRBV5-1 and TRBJ1-1, with TRBD1 matching over 8 bases. The CDR3 covers 14 residues. Germline CDR1 and CDR2: SGHRS and YFSETQ. After removal of 4 bases from V and 1 base from J, the junction contained 3 bases not matched to a gene. This CDR3 is CASSTGQGNTEAFF. The CDR3, as DNA: TGCGCCAGCAGCACAGGACAGGGGAACACTGAAGCTTTCTTT.

This clone was picked up one time. V usage is TRBV6-5 and J usage is TRBJ2-7, with 9 bases fitting TRBD1. The V gene end was trimmed by 8 bases and the J gene end by 2 bases; junction bases not matched to a gene: 13. The CDR3 contains 16 residues. CDR1 is MNHEY and CDR2 is SVGAGI in the germline V gene. The CDR3 nucleotides are TGTGCCAGCGGTTCGGGACAGGGCGTATTTACCTACGAGCAGTACTTC. The encoded protein is CASGSGQGVFTYEQYF.

The chain joins TRBV30 to TRBJ2-7; D is possibly TRBD2 (5 bases). CDR1 GTSNPN and CDR2 SVGIG come from the germline V gene (reference sequence). V shed 8 bases and J shed 0 bases, with 11 bases lying between them. The CDR3 runs 12 residues. Written as DNA, the CDR3 is TGTGCCGCCGCCGGACTCTCCTACGAGCAGTACTTC. It encodes CAAAGLSYEQYF.

The chain couples TRBV27 to TRBJ2-7; D is unresolved. Germline V gene lookup returns CDR1 MNHEY and CDR2 SMNVEV (reference sequence). Trimming stripped 4 bases from V and 6 bases from J, with 13 bases between. This CDR3 contains 13 residues. The CDR3 reads CASSWSHSPEQYF. CDR3 nucleotide sequence: TGTGCCAGCAGTTGGAGCCACTCCCCCGAGCAGTACTTC.

This chain connects TRBV19 to TRBJ2-5, with TRBD1 matching 9 bases. Germline lookup yields CDR1 LNHDA and CDR2 SQIVND (reference sequence). J gave up 4 bases and V 1 base, and 4 bases lay outside the gene matches. The CDR3 sequence is 15 residues long. Written as DNA, the CDR3 is TGTGCCAGTAGTATAGGGACAGGGGTTGGAGAGACCCAGTACTTC. This codes for CASSIGTGVGETQYF.